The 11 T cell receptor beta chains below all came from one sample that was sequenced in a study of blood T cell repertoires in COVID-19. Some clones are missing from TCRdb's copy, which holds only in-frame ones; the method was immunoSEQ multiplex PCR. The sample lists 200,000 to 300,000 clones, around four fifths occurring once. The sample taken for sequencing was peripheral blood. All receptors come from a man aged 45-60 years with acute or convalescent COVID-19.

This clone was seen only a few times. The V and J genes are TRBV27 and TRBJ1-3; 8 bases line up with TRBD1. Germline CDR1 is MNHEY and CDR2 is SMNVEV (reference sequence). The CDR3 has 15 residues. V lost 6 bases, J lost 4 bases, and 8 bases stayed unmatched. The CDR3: CASRLQGAEGNTIYF. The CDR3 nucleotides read TGTGCCAGCAGGCTGCAGGGGGCAGAAGGAAACACCATATATTTT.

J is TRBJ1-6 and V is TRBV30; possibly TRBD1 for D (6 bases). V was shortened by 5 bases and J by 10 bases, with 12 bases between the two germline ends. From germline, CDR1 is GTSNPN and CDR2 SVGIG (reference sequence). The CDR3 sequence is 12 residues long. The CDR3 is CAWDRLESPLHF. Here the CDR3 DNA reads TGTGCCTGGGACAGGTTAGAATCACCCCTCCACTTT. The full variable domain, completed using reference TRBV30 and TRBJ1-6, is SQTIHQWPATLVQPVGSPLSLECTVEGTSNPNLYWYRQAAGRGLQLLFYSVGIGQISSEVPQNLSASRPQDRQFILSSKKLLLSDSGFYLCAWDRLESPLHFGNGTRLTVT.

The CDR3 region has the DNA TGCGCCAGCAGCTTGGACAGGATAAACTATGGCTACACCTTC. It specifies CASSLDRINYGYTF. V usage is TRBV5-1 and J usage is TRBJ1-2; D may be TRBD1 (5 bases). CDR3 length equals 14 residues. Trimming shortened V by 0 bases and J by 2 bases, and 8 bases separated the two germline ends. From germline, CDR1 is SGHRS and CDR2 YFSETQ.

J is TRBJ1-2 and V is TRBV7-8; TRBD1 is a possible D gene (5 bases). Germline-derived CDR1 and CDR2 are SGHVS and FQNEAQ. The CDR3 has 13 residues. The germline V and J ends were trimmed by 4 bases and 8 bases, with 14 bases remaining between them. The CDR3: CASSSHFGGGYTF. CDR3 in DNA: TGTGCCAGCAGCTCGCACTTTGGGGGGGGCTACACCTTC.

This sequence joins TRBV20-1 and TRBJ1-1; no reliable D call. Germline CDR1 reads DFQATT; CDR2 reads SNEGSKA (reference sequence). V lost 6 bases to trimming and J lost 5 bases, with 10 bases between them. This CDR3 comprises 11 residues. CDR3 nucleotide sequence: TGCAGTGCCCGACGGGTTACTGAAGCTTTCTTT. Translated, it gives CSARRVTEAFF.

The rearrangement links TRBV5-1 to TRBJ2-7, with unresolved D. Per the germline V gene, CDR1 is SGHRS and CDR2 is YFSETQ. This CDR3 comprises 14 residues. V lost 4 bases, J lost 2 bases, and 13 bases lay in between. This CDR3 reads CASSSSPGTYEQYF. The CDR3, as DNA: TGCGCCAGCAGCAGCAGCCCGGGTACCTACGAGCAGTACTTC.

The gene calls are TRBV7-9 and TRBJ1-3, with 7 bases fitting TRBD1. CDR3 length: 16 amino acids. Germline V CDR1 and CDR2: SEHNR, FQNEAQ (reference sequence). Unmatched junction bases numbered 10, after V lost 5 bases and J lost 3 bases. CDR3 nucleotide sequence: TGTGCCAGCAGCCCCCAACAGGGGCTGAGTGGAAACACCATATATTTT. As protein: CASSPQQGLSGNTIYF.

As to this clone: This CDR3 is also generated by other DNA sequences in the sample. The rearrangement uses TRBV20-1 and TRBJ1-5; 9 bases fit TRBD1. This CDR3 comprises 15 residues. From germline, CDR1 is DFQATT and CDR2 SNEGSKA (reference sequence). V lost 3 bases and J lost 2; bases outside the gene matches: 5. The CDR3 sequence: CSASEQGAGNQPQHF. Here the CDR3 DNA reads TGCAGTGCTAGTGAACAGGGGGCTGGCAATCAGCCCCAGCATTTT.

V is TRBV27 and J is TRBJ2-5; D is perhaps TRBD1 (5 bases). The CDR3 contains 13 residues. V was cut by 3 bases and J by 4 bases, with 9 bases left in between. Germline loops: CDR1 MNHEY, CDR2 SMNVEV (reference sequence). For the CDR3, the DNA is TGTGCCAGCAGTTTTTGGCAGGGAGAGACCCAGTACTTC. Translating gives CASSFWQGETQYF.

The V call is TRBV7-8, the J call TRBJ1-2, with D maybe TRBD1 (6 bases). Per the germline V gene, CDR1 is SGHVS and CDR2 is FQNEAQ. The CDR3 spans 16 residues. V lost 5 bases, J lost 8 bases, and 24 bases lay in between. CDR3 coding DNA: TGTGCCAGCAGCGCCCAACCCACAGGGATTGGCGGAGGCTACACCTTC. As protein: CASSAQPTGIGGGYTF.

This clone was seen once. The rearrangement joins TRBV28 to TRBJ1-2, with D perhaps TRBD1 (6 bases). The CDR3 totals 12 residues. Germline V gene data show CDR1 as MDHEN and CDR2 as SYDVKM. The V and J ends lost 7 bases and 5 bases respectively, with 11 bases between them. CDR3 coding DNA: TGTGCCAGCACCTCTAGGGGGTATGGCTACACCTTC. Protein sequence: CASTSRGYGYTF.